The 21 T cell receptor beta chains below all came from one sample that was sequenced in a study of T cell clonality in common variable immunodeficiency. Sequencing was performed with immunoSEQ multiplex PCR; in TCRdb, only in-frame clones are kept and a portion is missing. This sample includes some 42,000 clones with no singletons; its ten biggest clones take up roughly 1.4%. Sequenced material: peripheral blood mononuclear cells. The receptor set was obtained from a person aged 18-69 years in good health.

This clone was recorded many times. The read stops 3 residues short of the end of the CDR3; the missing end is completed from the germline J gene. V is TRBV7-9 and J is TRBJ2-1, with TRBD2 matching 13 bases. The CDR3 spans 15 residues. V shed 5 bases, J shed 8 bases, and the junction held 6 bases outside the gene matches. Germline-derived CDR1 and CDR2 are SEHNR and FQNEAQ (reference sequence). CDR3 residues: CASSKGLAGVDEQFF. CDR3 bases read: TGTGCCAGCAGCAAAGGACTAGCGGGAGTGGATGAG. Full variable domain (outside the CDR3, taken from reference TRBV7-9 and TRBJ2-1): DTGVSQNPRHKITKRGQNVTFRCDPISEHNRLYWYRQTLGQGPEFLTYFQNEAQLEKSRLLSDRFSAERPKGSFSTLEIQRTEQGDSAMYLCASSKGLAGVDEQFFGPGTRLTVL.

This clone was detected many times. The CDR3: CSAMTQGKAYEQYF. The sequenced part of the CDR3 DNA is TGCAGTGCTATGACACAGGGCAAAGCCTACGAG. The V gene is TRBV20-1, the J gene TRBJ2-7, with D perhaps matching TRBD1 (6 bases). Coverage ceases 3 residues before the CDR3 finishes, and the germline J gene fills in the end. V lost 4 bases and J 2 bases, leaving 15 bases between the germline ends. Germline V CDR1 and CDR2: DFQATT, SNEGSKA (reference sequence). The CDR3 has 14 residues.

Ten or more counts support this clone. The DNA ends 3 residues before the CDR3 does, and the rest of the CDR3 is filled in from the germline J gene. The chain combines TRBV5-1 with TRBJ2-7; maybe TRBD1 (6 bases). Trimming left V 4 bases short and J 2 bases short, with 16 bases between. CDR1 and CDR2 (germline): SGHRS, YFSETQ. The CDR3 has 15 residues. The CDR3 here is CASSPSPDSPYEQYF. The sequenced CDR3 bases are TGCGCCAGCAGCCCTTCCCCGGACAGTCCCTACGAG.

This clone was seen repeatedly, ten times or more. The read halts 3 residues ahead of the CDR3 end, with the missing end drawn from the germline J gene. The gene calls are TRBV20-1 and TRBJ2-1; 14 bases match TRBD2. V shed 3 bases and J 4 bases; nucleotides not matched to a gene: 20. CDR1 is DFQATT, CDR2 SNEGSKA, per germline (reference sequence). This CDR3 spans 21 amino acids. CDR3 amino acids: CSARIKEGLAGERKFYNEQFF. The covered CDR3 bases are TGCAGTGCTAGGATAAAAGAGGGACTAGCGGGAGAGCGGAAATTTTACAATGAG.

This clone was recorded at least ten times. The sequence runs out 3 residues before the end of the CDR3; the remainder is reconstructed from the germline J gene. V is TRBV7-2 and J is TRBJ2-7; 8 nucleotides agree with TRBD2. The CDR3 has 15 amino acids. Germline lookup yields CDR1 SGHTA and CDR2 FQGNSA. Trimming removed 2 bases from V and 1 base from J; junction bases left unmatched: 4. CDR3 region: CASSLLTSGSYEQYF. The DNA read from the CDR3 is TGTGCCAGCAGCTTATTAACTAGCGGTTCCTACGAG.

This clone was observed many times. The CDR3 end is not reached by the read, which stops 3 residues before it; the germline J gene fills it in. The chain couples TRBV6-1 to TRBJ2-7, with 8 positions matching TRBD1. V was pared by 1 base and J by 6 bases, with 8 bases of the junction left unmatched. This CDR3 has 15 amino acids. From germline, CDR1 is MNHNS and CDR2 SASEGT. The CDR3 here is CASSEGGAGGIEQYF. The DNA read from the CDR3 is TGTGCCAGCAGTGAAGGAGGGGCAGGGGGCATCGAG.

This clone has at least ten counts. This CDR3 is CASSQEYLGQGVTGANVLTF. CDR3 bases read: TGTGCCAGCAGCCAAGAGTATCTGGGACAGGGTGTAACTGGGGCCAACGTC. This chain joins TRBV4-2 and TRBJ2-6; TRBD1 matches 9 bases. The read gets to within 3 residues of the CDR3 end, and the germline J gene fills in the rest. The trim removed 0 bases at V and 2 bases at J, leaving 11 bases unmatched. This CDR3 spans 20 amino acids. CDR1 is LGHNA and CDR2 is YNFKEQ in the germline V gene.

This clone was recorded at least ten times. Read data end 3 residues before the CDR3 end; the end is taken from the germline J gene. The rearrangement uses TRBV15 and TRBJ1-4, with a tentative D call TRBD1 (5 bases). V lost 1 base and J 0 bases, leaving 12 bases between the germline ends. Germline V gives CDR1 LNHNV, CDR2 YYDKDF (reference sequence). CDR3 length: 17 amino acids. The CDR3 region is CATSRGGQGATNEKLFF. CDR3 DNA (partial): TGTGCCACCAGCAGAGGGGGCCAAGGGGCAACTAATGAAAAA.

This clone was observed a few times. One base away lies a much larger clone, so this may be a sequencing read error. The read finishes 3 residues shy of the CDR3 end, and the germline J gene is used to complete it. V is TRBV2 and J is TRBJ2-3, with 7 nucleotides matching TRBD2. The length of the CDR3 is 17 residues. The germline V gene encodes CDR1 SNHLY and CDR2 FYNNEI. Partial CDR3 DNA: TGTGCCAGCAGGGGGGGGGTATCTAACTCCCGCAATCAGCCG. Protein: CASRGGVSNSRNQP. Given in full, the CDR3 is CASRGGVSNSRNQPQYF.

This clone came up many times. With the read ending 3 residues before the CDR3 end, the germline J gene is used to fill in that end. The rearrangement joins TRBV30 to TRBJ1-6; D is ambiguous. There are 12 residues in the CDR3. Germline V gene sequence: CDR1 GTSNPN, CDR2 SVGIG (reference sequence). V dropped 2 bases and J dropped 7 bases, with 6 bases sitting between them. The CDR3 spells CAWSKVNSPLHF. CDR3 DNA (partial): TGTGCCTGGAGTAAGGTGAATTCACCC.

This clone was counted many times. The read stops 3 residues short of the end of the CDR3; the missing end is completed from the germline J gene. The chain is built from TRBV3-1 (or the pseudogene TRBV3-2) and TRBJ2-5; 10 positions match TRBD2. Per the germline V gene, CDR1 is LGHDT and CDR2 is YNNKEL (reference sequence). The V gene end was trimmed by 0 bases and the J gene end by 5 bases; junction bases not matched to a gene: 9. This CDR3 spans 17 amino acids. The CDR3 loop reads CASSQDRLAGVGETQYF. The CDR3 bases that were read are TGTGCCAGCAGCCAAGATAGGCTAGCGGGAGTAGGGGAGACC.

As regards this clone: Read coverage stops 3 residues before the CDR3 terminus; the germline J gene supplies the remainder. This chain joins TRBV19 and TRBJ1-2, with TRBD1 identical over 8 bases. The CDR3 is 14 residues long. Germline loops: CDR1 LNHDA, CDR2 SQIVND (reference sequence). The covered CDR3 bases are TGTGCCAGTAGATCGACAGGGGAGGCAGATACC. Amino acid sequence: CASRSTGEADT. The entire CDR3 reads CASRSTGEADTYTF. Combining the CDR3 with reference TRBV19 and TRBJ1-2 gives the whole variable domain DGGITQSPKYLFRKEGQNVTLSCEQNLNHDAMYWYRQDPGQGLRLIYYSQIVNDFQKGDIAEGYSVSREKKESFPLTVTSAQKNPTAFYLCASRSTGEADTYTFGSGTRLTVV.

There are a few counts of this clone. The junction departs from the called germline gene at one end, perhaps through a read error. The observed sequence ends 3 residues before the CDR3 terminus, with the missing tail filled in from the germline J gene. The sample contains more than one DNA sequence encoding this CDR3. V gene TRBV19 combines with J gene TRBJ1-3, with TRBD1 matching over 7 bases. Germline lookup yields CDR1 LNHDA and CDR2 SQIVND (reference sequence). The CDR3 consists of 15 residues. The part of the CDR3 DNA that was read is TGTGCCAGTAGTAGTCACAGGGGCCGTGGAAACACA. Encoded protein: CASSSHRGRGNT. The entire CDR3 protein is CASSSHRGRGNTIYF.

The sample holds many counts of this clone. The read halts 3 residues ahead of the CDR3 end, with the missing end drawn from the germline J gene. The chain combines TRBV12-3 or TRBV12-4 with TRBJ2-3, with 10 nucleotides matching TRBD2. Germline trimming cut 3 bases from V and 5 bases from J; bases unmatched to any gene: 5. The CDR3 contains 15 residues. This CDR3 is CASSFLAGVGDTQYF. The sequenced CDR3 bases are TGTGCCAGCAGTTTTCTAGCGGGAGTGGGAGATACG.

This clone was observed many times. CDR3 residues: CSAQLADTQYF. CDR3 DNA (partial): TGCAGTGCCCAGTTAGCGGATACG. This rearrangement joins TRBV20-1 to TRBJ2-3; D perhaps matches TRBD2 (5 bases). The read terminates 3 residues ahead of where the CDR3 ends, so the germline J gene completes it. Germline V gene data show CDR1 as DFQATT and CDR2 as SNEGSKA (reference sequence). The CDR3 is 11 residues long. The V gene lost 6 bases and the J gene lost 6 bases, with 10 bases spanning the gap.

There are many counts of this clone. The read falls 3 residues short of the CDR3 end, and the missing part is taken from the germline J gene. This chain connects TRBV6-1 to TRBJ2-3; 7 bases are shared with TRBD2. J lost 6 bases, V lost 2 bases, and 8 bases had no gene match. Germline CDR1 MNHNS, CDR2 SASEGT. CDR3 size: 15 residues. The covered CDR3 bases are TGTGCCAGCAGTGAAATCGGGCGGGAGAGGGATACG. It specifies CASSEIGRERDT. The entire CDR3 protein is CASSEIGRERDTQYF.

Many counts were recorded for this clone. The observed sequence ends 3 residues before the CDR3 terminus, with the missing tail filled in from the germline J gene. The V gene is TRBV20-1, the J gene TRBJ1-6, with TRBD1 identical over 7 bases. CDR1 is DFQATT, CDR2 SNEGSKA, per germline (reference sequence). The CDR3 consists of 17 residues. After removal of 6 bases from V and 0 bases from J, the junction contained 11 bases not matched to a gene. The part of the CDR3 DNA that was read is TGCAGTGCCCTTTATCCGGGACAGAGCTCCTATAATTCACCC. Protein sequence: CSALYPGQSSYNSP. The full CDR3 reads CSALYPGQSSYNSPLHF.

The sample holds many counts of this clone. CDR3 amino acids: CAISDWAGGDSGANVLTF. The DNA read from the CDR3 is TGTGCCATCAGTGACTGGGCAGGGGGAGACTCTGGGGCCAACGTC. The V call is TRBV10-3, the J call TRBJ2-6, with 7 positions matching TRBD1. The read is 3 residues too short to cover the CDR3 end, so that end is filled in from the germline J gene. Germline-derived CDR1 and CDR2 are ENHRY and SYGVKD. There are 18 residues in the CDR3. After removal of 3 bases from V and 0 bases from J, the junction contained 8 bases not matched to a gene.

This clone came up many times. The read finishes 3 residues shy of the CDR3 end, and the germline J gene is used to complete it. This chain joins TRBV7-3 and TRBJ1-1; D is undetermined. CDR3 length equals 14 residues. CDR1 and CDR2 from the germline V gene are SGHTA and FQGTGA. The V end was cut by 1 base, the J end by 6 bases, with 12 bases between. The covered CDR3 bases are TGTGCCAGCAGCTTAATAGCTGATGCCCCTGAA. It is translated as CASSLIADAPE. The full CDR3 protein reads CASSLIADAPEAFF.

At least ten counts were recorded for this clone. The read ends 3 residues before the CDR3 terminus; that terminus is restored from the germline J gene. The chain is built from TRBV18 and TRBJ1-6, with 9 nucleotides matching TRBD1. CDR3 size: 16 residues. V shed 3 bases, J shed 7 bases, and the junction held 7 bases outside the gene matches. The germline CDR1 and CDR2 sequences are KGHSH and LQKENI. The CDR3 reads CASSPVRDRDNSPLHF. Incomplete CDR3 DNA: TGTGCCAGCTCACCCGTACGGGACAGGGACAATTCACCC.

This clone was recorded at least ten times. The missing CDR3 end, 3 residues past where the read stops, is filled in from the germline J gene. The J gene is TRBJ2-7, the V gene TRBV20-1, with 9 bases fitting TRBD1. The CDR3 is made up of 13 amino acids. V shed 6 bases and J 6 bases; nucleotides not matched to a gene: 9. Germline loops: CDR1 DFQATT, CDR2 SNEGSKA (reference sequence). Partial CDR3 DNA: TGCAGTGCAAGCCCGGGACAGGGACGCGAG. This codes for CSASPGQGRE. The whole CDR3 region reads CSASPGQGREQYF.